The 32 T cell receptor beta chains given below trace back to one sample, sequenced in a study of blood T cell repertoires in COVID-19. TCRdb's table, derived via immunoSEQ multiplex PCR, lists solely in-frame clones and lacks some. The data show around 140,000 clones, around four fifths seen once. Sequenced material: PBMCs or T cells enriched from blood (not recorded which). The origin of the receptors is a middle-aged man with acute COVID-19.

The CDR3 DNA reads as TGTGCCAGCTCACCGCCGGGTAGCGGGATGGAGACCCAGTACTTC. Amino acids: CASSPPGSGMETQYF. The chain joins TRBV18 to TRBJ2-5; 8 bases are shared with TRBD2. CDR1 is KGHSH and CDR2 is LQKENI in the germline V gene. This CDR3 has 15 residues. The trim removed 3 bases at V and 5 bases at J, leaving 8 bases unmatched.

V gene TRBV29-1 combines with J gene TRBJ2-1; 14 bases agree with TRBD2. V trimming: 5 bases; J trimming: 8 bases; junction bases outside the gene matches: 8. CDR1 is SQVTM, CDR2 ANQGSEA, per germline. The CDR3 has 15 residues. The CDR3 DNA reads TGCAGCGTTCCCGGGACTAGCGGGAGTGGTTATGAGCAGTTCTTC. This encodes CSVPGTSGSGYEQFF.

This chain connects TRBV7-2 to TRBJ2-1; TRBD2 matches at 10 bases. After removal of 4 bases from V and 15 bases from J, the junction contained 9 bases not matched to a gene. The length of the CDR3 is 13 residues. Germline assignment: CDR1 SGHTA and CDR2 FQGNSA. The CDR3 loop is CASSSGTGLARFF. The DNA of the CDR3 is TGTGCCAGCAGCTCAGGGACGGGACTAGCGCGGTTCTTC.

The chain is built from TRBV6-5 and TRBJ2-7; 9 bases align to TRBD2. The CDR3 totals 15 residues. J lost 3 bases, V lost 0 bases, and 3 bases had no gene match. Germline V CDR1 and CDR2: MNHEY, SVGAGI. CDR3 protein: CASSYSGLAVYEQYF. The CDR3 nucleotides read TGTGCCAGCAGTTACTCGGGACTAGCCGTCTACGAGCAGTACTTC.

This chain connects TRBV11-1 to TRBJ2-2; unclear D gene. There are 14 residues in the CDR3. Germline V gene sequence: CDR1 SGHAT, CDR2 FQDESV (reference sequence). The V end was cut by 5 bases, the J end by 1 base, with 8 bases between. CDR3 bases: TGTGCCAGCAGCCCAGACTTGAACACCGGGGAGCTGTTTTTT. This translates into CASSPDLNTGELFF.

J is TRBJ2-5 and V is TRBV11-2; D may be TRBD2 (6 bases). This CDR3 is 16 amino acids long. Germline CDR1 and CDR2: SGHAT and FQNNGV. V was clipped by 5 bases and J by 2 bases, with 18 bases between them. DNA of the CDR3: TGTGCCAGCAGCCGCGTTAGTGGACTAACACAAGAGACCCAGTACTTC. Protein sequence: CASSRVSGLTQETQYF.

The chain couples TRBV7-9 to TRBJ1-2, with D perhaps TRBD1 (6 bases). Trimming removed 6 bases at V and 6 bases at J, with 14 bases between. The CDR3 covers 13 residues. CDR1 SEHNR and CDR2 FQNEAQ come from the germline V gene (reference sequence). CDR3 DNA sequence: TGTGCCAGCAGTTCCAGGGGTATAGATGGCTACACCTTC. This gives the protein CASSSRGIDGYTF.

The CDR3 sequence: CAWSQGTGVRSSNQPQHF. The CDR3 DNA sequence: TGTGCCTGGAGCCAAGGGACAGGGGTTCGGTCAAGCAATCAGCCCCAGCATTTT. This sequence joins TRBV30 and TRBJ1-5; TRBD1 matches at 10 bases. V gave up 3 bases and J gave up 1 base; unmatched junction bases: 12. This CDR3 comprises 18 residues. Germline V CDR1 and CDR2: GTSNPN, SVGIG (reference sequence).

CDR3 sequence reads: CASSLDRDREDEQYF. CDR3 in DNA: TGTGCCAGCAGCTTAGACCGGGACAGGGAGGACGAGCAGTACTTC. This chain joins TRBV7-9 and TRBJ2-7, with TRBD1 matching 9 bases. The CDR3 extends over 15 amino acids. V dropped 1 base and J dropped 5; count of bases not matched to a gene: 6. Germline V lookup: CDR1 SEHNR, CDR2 FQNEAQ (reference sequence).

The genes are TRBV9 and TRBJ2-5; 7 bases agree with TRBD2. This CDR3 has 14 amino acids. In germline, CDR1 is SGDLS, CDR2 YYNGEE. Trimming at V came to 4 bases and at J to 1 base, leaving 4 bases not matched to a gene. In nucleotides, the CDR3 is TGTGCCAGCAGCTTTGGGACTACCCAAGAGACCCAGTACTTC. Amino acid sequence: CASSFGTTQETQYF.

CDR3 loop: CASSVINEKLFF. The CDR3 bases are TGTGCCAGCAGTGTTATCAATGAAAAACTGTTTTTT. The V and J genes are TRBV2 and TRBJ1-4; no reliable D call. Germline-derived CDR1 and CDR2 are SNHLY and FYNNEI. CDR3 size: 12 residues. With 4 bases removed from V and 5 bases from J, the gap between germline ends came to 5 bases.

This chain connects TRBV11-2 to TRBJ2-5, with 12 bases matching TRBD2. The trim removed 5 bases at V and 5 bases at J, leaving 9 bases unmatched. The CDR3 consists of 16 residues. The germline V gene has CDR1 SGHAT and CDR2 FQNNGV. The CDR3 region is CASSTSSGGAWETQYF. CDR3 coding DNA: TGTGCCAGCAGCACCTCTAGCGGGGGGGCCTGGGAGACCCAGTACTTC.

This chain links TRBV6-5 with TRBJ1-2; 8 nucleotides agree with TRBD1. Trimming removed 4 bases from V and 6 bases from J; junction bases left unmatched: 7. This CDR3 is built from 14 residues. Germline V gene sequence: CDR1 MNHEY, CDR2 SVGAGI. The CDR3, as DNA: TGTGCCAGCAGTTCAGGGGGCTCCATTAATGGCTACACCTTC. Protein: CASSSGGSINGYTF.

V is TRBV28 and J is TRBJ1-1; 7 nucleotides line up with TRBD1. Per germline, CDR1 MDHEN and CDR2 SYDVKM. The CDR3 covers 13 residues. V lost 6 bases, J lost 4 bases, and 5 bases stayed unmatched. The CDR3 reads CASRLTGATEAFF. The CDR3 nucleotides read TGTGCCAGCAGACTTACAGGGGCCACTGAAGCTTTCTTT.

The chain carries TRBV11-3 and TRBJ2-7, with a weak D call TRBD1 (6 bases). Germline loops: CDR1 SGHNT, CDR2 YENEEA. The CDR3 covers 14 residues. Trimming removed 1 base at V and 3 bases at J, with 10 bases between. The CDR3 DNA follows: TGTGCCAGCAGCTTAGCACAGGGTGTCTACGAGCAGTACTTC. Translation gives CASSLAQGVYEQYF.

The chain carries TRBV6-6 and TRBJ2-7; weak D call: TRBD2 (5 bases). The CDR3 length is 14 residues. The V and J ends lost 0 bases and 6 bases respectively, with 12 bases between them. CDR1 MNHNY and CDR2 SVGAGI come from the germline V gene (reference sequence). CDR3 nucleotides: TGTGCCAGCAGTTACTCTGGGCGGGTGGGCGAGCAGTACTTC. It specifies CASSYSGRVGEQYF.

The chain combines TRBV5-1 with TRBJ2-3; 8 bases fit TRBD2. The germline gives CDR1 SGHRS, CDR2 YFSETQ. The ends lost 6 bases at V and 4 bases at J; junction bases unmatched: 10. This CDR3 comprises 15 residues. Here the CDR3 DNA reads TGCGCCAGCAAGAGAGCGGGAGAAGCGGCAGATACGCAGTATTTT. It is translated as CASKRAGEAADTQYF. Full variable domain (remainder filled in from reference TRBV5-1 and TRBJ2-3): KAGVTQTPRYLIKTRGQQVTLSCSPISGHRSVSWYQQTPGQGLQFLFEYFSETQRNKGNFPGRFSGRQFSNSRSEMNVSTLELGDSALYLCASKRAGEAADTQYFGPGTRLTVL.

This clone is labeled medium-sized (0.01 to 0.1%). The rearrangement joins TRBV7-9 to TRBJ2-2; weak D call: TRBD2 (6 bases). CDR1 is SEHNR, CDR2 FQNEAQ, per germline (reference sequence). Trimming left V 9 bases short and J 5 bases short, with 16 bases between. The CDR3 is 14 amino acids. The CDR3 bases are TGTGCCAGTTGGGGGACTGACAAAACCGGGGAGCTGTTTTTT. Its translation is CASWGTDKTGELFF.

This clone is labeled as medium-sized. V and J are TRBV6-5 and TRBJ1-5; 7 nucleotides align to TRBD1. The CDR3 length is 15 residues. The V gene's germline CDR1 is MNHEY and CDR2 SVGAGI. The V segment lost 7 bases and the J segment 0 bases; nucleotides outside the gene matches: 6. CDR3 sequence reads: CASKDRFNSNQPQHF. As DNA, the CDR3 is TGTGCCAGCAAGGACAGGTTTAATAGCAATCAGCCCCAGCATTTT.

The rearrangement joins TRBV30 to TRBJ1-2; 8 bases map to TRBD1. V gave up 2 bases and J gave up 3 bases; unmatched junction bases: 5. The V gene's germline CDR1 is GTSNPN and CDR2 SVGIG (reference sequence). CDR3 size: 14 residues. CDR3 loop: CAWSPGGLDYGYTF. In DNA form, the CDR3 reads TGTGCCTGGAGTCCAGGGGGCTTAGACTATGGCTACACCTTC.

V gene TRBV28 combines with J gene TRBJ1-1; a possible D gene is TRBD1 (6 bases). V was clipped by 5 bases and J by 5 bases, with 12 bases between them. Germline CDR1 is MDHEN and CDR2 is SYDVKM. There are 13 residues in the CDR3. CDR3 nucleotides: TGTGCCAGCAGTCCGTCGGACAGTACTGAAGCTTTCTTT. Its translation is CASSPSDSTEAFF. Supplemented by reference TRBV28 and TRBJ1-1, the full variable domain reads DVKVTQSSRYLVKRTGEKVFLECVQDMDHENMFWYRQDPGLGLRLIYFSYDVKMKEKGDIPEGYSVSREKKERFSLILESASTNQTSMYLCASSPSDSTEAFFGQGTRLTVV.

This chain connects TRBV19 to TRBJ2-5, with a weak D call TRBD1 (7 bases). Germline V gene lookup returns CDR1 LNHDA and CDR2 SQIVND (reference sequence). The CDR3 sequence is 13 residues long. V lost 3 bases, J lost 3 bases, and 8 bases lay in between. The CDR3 coding sequence is TGTGCCAGTAGTATCAGGGGGGAAGAGACCCAGTACTTC. Protein sequence: CASSIRGEETQYF.

This rearrangement joins TRBV7-2 to TRBJ1-1; D not certain. Germline V gives CDR1 SGHTA, CDR2 FQGNSA. The CDR3 covers 13 residues. Trimming took off 4 bases at V and 5 bases at J, with 11 bases between the two ends. CDR3 DNA: TGTGCCAGCAGCTCAGGAAGAGGGACTGAAGCTTTCTTT. This codes for CASSSGRGTEAFF.

The J gene is TRBJ2-1, the V gene TRBV7-3; 7 nucleotides match TRBD2. The CDR3 runs to 16 residues. V dropped 1 base and J dropped 4; count of bases not matched to a gene: 7. CDR1 is SGHTA and CDR2 is FQGTGA in the germline V gene. The CDR3 DNA follows: TGTGCCAGCAGCTTAAGGCCGAGCGGGGCTTACAATGAGCAGTTCTTC. It is translated as CASSLRPSGAYNEQFF. The entire variable domain, with the rest obtained from reference TRBV7-3 and TRBJ2-1, is as follows: GAGVSQTPSNKVTEKGKYVELRCDPISGHTALYWYRQSLGQGPEFLIYFQGTGAADDSGLPNDRFFAVRPEGSVSTLKIQRTERGDSAVYLCASSLRPSGAYNEQFFGPGTRLTVL.

This rearrangement joins TRBV18 to TRBJ2-7, with 7 nucleotides matching TRBD2. Germline V CDR1 and CDR2: KGHSH, LQKENI. V gave up 3 bases and J gave up 2 bases; unmatched junction bases: 4. This CDR3 has 14 amino acids. The CDR3 loop reads CASSPRGETYEQYF. The CDR3 DNA reads TGTGCCAGCTCACCCCGGGGGGAGACCTACGAGCAGTACTTC.

The V call is TRBV5-1, the J call TRBJ1-1; 9 nucleotides match TRBD1. The CDR3 covers 15 residues. V was clipped by 4 bases and J by 5 bases; unmatched bases: 9. The germline gives CDR1 SGHRS, CDR2 YFSETQ. DNA of the CDR3: TGCGCCAGCAGCCCGGACAGGGGTTGGGAAACTGAAGCTTTCTTT. It specifies CASSPDRGWETEAFF.

The chain recombines TRBV19 with TRBJ1-5; TRBD1 is a possible D gene (6 bases). Germline V lookup: CDR1 LNHDA, CDR2 SQIVND (reference sequence). V lost 0 bases to trimming and J lost 3 bases, with 12 bases between them. This CDR3 is built from 16 residues. The CDR3 loop reads CASSIDWSGDNQPQHF. CDR3 nucleotides: TGTGCCAGTAGTATAGATTGGTCAGGGGACAATCAGCCCCAGCATTTT.

This chain uses TRBV3-1 (or the pseudogene TRBV3-2) with TRBJ1-3; 10 nucleotides agree with TRBD1. Germline CDR1 reads LGHDT; CDR2 reads YNNKEL (reference sequence). V shed 0 bases, J shed 3 bases, and the junction held 2 bases outside the gene matches. The CDR3 spans 16 residues. As DNA, the CDR3 is TGTGCCAGCAGCCAAGAGACAGGGGGCTTTGGAAACACCATATATTTT. This encodes CASSQETGGFGNTIYF.

V is TRBV3-1 (or the pseudogene TRBV3-2) and J is TRBJ2-3; the match to TRBD2 covers 9 bases. The CDR3 spans 17 residues. Germline values: CDR1 LGHDT, CDR2 YNNKEL (reference sequence). V dropped 0 bases and J dropped 3; count of bases not matched to a gene: 7. CDR3 DNA: TGTGCCAGCAGCCAAGATTTTGCGGGGGGGGTGACAGATACGCAGTATTTT. Its translation: CASSQDFAGGVTDTQYF.

This chain joins TRBV9 and TRBJ1-4, with D possibly being TRBD1 (5 bases). CDR1 and CDR2 (germline): SGDLS, YYNGEE. Trimming took off 4 bases at V and 7 bases at J, with 14 bases between the two ends. The CDR3 is made up of 14 amino acids. The CDR3 spells CASSRLLGGEKLFF. The DNA for the CDR3 is TGTGCCAGCAGCCGTCTTTTGGGGGGTGAAAAACTGTTTTTT.

The rearrangement joins TRBV4-1 to TRBJ1-1; maybe TRBD1 (5 bases). V lost 1 base, J lost 10 bases, and 22 bases lay in between. CDR3 size: 16 residues. Per the germline V gene, CDR1 is MGHRA and CDR2 is YSYEKL. DNA of the CDR3: TGCGCCAGCAGCCAAGGGGAAGGACACCTTGGGAGGGGAGCTTTCTTT. It is translated as CASSQGEGHLGRGAFF.

CDR3: CASSPERQMNTEAFF. The CDR3 nucleotides are TGTGCCAGCTCGCCAGAGAGACAGATGAACACTGAAGCTTTCTTT. This chain joins TRBV18 and TRBJ1-1; TRBD1 might be the D (5 bases). CDR3 length equals 15 residues. The germline CDR1 and CDR2 sequences are KGHSH and LQKENI. Deletions cut 6 bases from V and 0 bases from J, with 14 bases between.